Listed below are T cell receptor beta chains from one sample, sequenced in a study of cytotoxic CD8 clonotypes in ibrutinib-treated CLL. Here immunoSEQ multiplex PCR was the method, and the copy in TCRdb shows in-frame clones only, minus some. The data hold roughly 220,000 clones, with roughly three quarters observed a single time. The specimen was PBMCs, collected after 12 months of ibrutinib treatment. These receptors all come from a human donor with chronic lymphocytic leukemia. The CDR3 runs from the conserved cysteine through the conserved F or W. D genes are given only for firm matches. Clone size is not always given. Where it is, it says once, few, many or a class for expanded clones.

>TRBJ2-3|.|TRBV5-4|.
CASSLQGREDTQYF
TGTGCCAGCAGCCTCCAGGGCAGGGAAGATACGCAGTATTTT
>TRBJ2-5|.|TRBV30|.
CAWSVFAGVGETQYF
TGTGCCTGGAGTGTATTTGCAGGGGTGGGAGAGACCCAGTACTTC
>TRBJ2-7|.|TRBV7-6|.
CASSTSYEQYF
TGTGCCAGCAGCACCTCCTACGAGCAGTACTTC
>TRBJ2-2|.|TRBV30|.
CACYWTVSTGELFF
TGTGCCTGCTATTGGACGGTGTCAACCGGGGAGCTGTTTTTT
>TRBJ2-3|.|TRBV4-1|.
CASSWRTADTQYF
TGCGCCAGCAGCTGGAGGACAGCAGATACGCAGTATTTT
>TRBJ2-5|TRBD2|TRBV5-1|.
CASSFVIGGGQETQYF
TGCGCCAGCAGCTTTGTAATTGGCGGGGGGCAAGAGACCCAGTACTTC
>TRBJ1-3|.|TRBV9|.
CASSVGTAYTIYF
TGTGCCAGCAGCGTAGGGACCGCCTACACCATATATTTT
>TRBJ2-2|.|TRBV29-1|.
CSGEAGELFF
TGCAGCGGCGAGGCCGGGGAGCTGTTTTTT
>TRBJ2-5|TRBD2|TRBV29-1|.
CSVDGLAGKQETQYF
TGCAGCGTTGATGGACTAGCGGGCAAACAAGAGACCCAGTACTTC
>TRBJ1-4|TRBD1|TRBV28|few
CASSLIGTGQKLFF
TGTGCCAGCAGTCTAATAGGGACAGGCCAAAAACTGTTTTTT
>TRBJ1-2|TRBD1|TRBV9|.
CASSGALGQGDGYTF
TGTGCCAGCAGCGGGGCCCTGGGACAGGGTGATGGCTACACCTTC
>TRBJ1-1|.|TRBV7-2|.
CASSLVGQGIGAFF
TGTGCCAGCAGCTTAGTTGGGCAGGGGATAGGTGCTTTCTTT
>TRBJ2-4|.|TRBV6-5|.
CASSLRTDLAKNIQYF
TGTGCCAGCAGTTTGAGGACAGATCTAGCCAAAAACATTCAGTACTTC
>TRBJ2-7|.|TRBV28|.
CASSLLGSFYEQYF
TGTGCCAGCAGTTTATTGGGCAGCTTCTACGAGCAGTACTTC
>TRBJ2-4|.|TRBV19|.
CASKDLAKNIQYF
TGTGCCAGCAAGGACCTAGCCAAAAACATTCAGTACTTC
>TRBJ2-5|TRBD1|TRBV6-4|.
CARTDRGRGETQYF
TGTGCCAGAACGGACAGGGGGCGCGGGGAGACCCAGTACTTC
>TRBJ1-1|.|TRBV29-1|.
CSARGGTVNTEAFF
TGCAGCGCCAGAGGGGGGACCGTTAACACTGAAGCTTTCTTT
>TRBJ1-2|.|TRBV6-1|few
CASSDRFYTF
TGTGCCAGCAGTGACAGGTTTTACACCTTC
>TRBJ2-5|TRBD2|TRBV2|.
CASLAGVGETQYF
TGTGCCAGCCTAGCGGGAGTGGGGGAGACCCAGTACTTC
>TRBJ2-1|.|TRBV11-1|few
CASSFGPSSYNEQFF
TGTGCCAGCAGCTTCGGGCCGAGCTCCTACAATGAGCAGTTCTTC
>TRBJ1-6|.|TRBV4-2|.
CASSFEKGVGSPLHF
TGTGCCAGCAGCTTTGAGAAGGGAGTTGGCTCACCCCTCCACTTT
>TRBJ1-2|TRBD1|TRBV7-2|.
CASSPTVGQGFGYTF
TGTGCCAGCAGCCCAACGGTCGGACAGGGTTTTGGCTACACCTTC
>TRBJ2-3|.|TRBV18|once
CASSPSRDTQYF
TGTGCCAGCTCACCATCTAGAGATACGCAGTATTTT
>TRBJ1-4|TRBD1|TRBV6-5|.
CASSYSGTGGEKLFF
TGTGCCAGCAGTTACTCCGGGACAGGGGGTGAAAAACTGTTTTTT
>TRBJ2-3|.|TRBV5-6|.
CASSARGRRTDTQYF
TGTGCCAGCAGCGCCAGGGGAAGGAGGACAGATACGCAGTATTTT
>TRBJ2-3|.|TRBV6-5|.
CASSPGSSTDTQYF
TGTGCCAGCAGTCCAGGGTCAAGCACAGATACGCAGTATTTT
>TRBJ2-5|.|TRBV30|.
CAWSTLLSWPDQETQYF
TGTGCCTGGAGTACGCTATTATCCTGGCCGGACCAAGAGACCCAGTACTTC
>TRBJ2-7|TRBD2|TRBV29-1|.
CSAASGSLTYEQYF
TGCAGCGCGGCTAGCGGGAGCCTGACCTACGAGCAGTACTTC
>TRBJ2-6|.|TRBV7-3|few
CASSLVLGSGANVLTF
TGTGCCAGCAGCTTAGTATTGGGCTCTGGGGCCAACGTCCTGACTTTC
>TRBJ2-2|.|TRBV18|.
CASSPPGGGPNTGELFF
TGTGCCAGCTCACCACCGGGCGGGGGCCCGAACACCGGGGAGCTGTTTTTT
>TRBJ2-3|TRBD2|TRBV4-2|.
CASRREGRTDTQYF
TGTGCCAGCAGGCGGGAGGGCCGAACAGATACGCAGTATTTT